This entry lists 8 T cell receptor beta chains sequenced from one sample in a study of PD-L1 blockade in urothelial cancer. Assay used: immunoSEQ multiplex PCR; TCRdb lists only in-frame clones, some missing. The sample yields about 43,000 clones, around four fifths seen once. The sample's time point: peripheral blood 6 weeks after treatment start. Sequencing was performed on PBMCs, taken around atezolizumab (anti-PD-L1) treatment. Receptors were obtained from a man aged 60 to 75 with urothelial cancer.

This sequence joins TRBV30 and TRBJ1-4; TRBD1 is a possible D gene (6 bases). Germline CDR1 and CDR2: GTSNPN and SVGIG (reference sequence). V dropped 4 bases and J dropped 1 base, with 16 bases sitting between them. The CDR3 sequence is 16 residues long. CDR3 in amino acids: CAWMDLRGGTNEKLFF. The CDR3 DNA reads as TGTGCCTGGATGGACCTAAGAGGGGGAACTAATGAAAAACTGTTTTTT.

The J gene is TRBJ1-6, the V gene TRBV11-1, with TRBD1 identical over 8 bases. CDR1 SGHAT and CDR2 FQDESV come from the germline V gene (reference sequence). Trimming removed 5 bases from V and 5 bases from J; junction bases left unmatched: 2. The CDR3 length is 14 residues. The CDR3 loop is CASSRTGNNSPLHF. The CDR3 nucleotides are TGTGCCAGCAGCCGGACAGGGAATAATTCACCCCTCCACTTT.

This clone was picked up a small number of times. V is TRBV28 and J is TRBJ1-6; TRBD1 matches at 8 bases. Trimming cost V 5 bases and J 9 bases; bases outside gene matches: 9. CDR3 size: 15 residues. Germline assignment: CDR1 MDHEN and CDR2 SYDVKM. The CDR3 bases are TGTGCCAGCAGTAGGCCAGGGGGCATGGGTTCACCCCTCCACTTT. Protein sequence: CASSRPGGMGSPLHF. The full variable domain, rest sourced from reference TRBV28 and TRBJ1-6, is DVKVTQSSRYLVKRTGEKVFLECVQDMDHENMFWYRQDPGLGLRLIYFSYDVKMKEKGDIPEGYSVSREKKERFSLILESASTNQTSMYLCASSRPGGMGSPLHFGNGTRLTVT.

V is TRBV6-5 and J is TRBJ1-2; 7 positions agree with TRBD1. The V segment lost 5 bases and the J segment 5 bases; nucleotides outside the gene matches: 5. Germline-derived CDR1 and CDR2 are MNHEY and SVGAGI. The CDR3 loop spans 13 amino acids. CDR3 DNA sequence: TGTGCCAGCAGTCACCGGGACAGTTATGGCTACACCTTC. Protein sequence: CASSHRDSYGYTF.

The chain employs TRBV6-5 and TRBJ2-1; 9 nucleotides align to TRBD2. CDR1 and CDR2 (germline): MNHEY, SVGAGI. V lost 5 bases to trimming and J lost 4 bases; unmatched junction nucleotides: 6. This CDR3 contains 15 residues. This CDR3 is CASSLAGSFYNEQFF. CDR3 nucleotides: TGTGCCAGCAGTCTAGCGGGGAGTTTTTACAATGAGCAGTTCTTC.

The chain joins TRBV7-8 to TRBJ2-7, with 7 bases identical to TRBD1. After removal of 4 bases from V and 1 base from J, the junction contained 13 bases not matched to a gene. Germline assignment: CDR1 SGHVS and CDR2 FQNEAQ. This CDR3 has 17 amino acids. DNA for the CDR3: TGTGCCAGCAGCTCTCGGAGGCTTCGGGACAGTTCCTACGAGCAGTACTTC. This codes for CASSSRRLRDSSYEQYF.

The sample holds a few counts of this clone. The chain joins TRBV30 to TRBJ1-5; D call uncertain. V gave up 1 base and J gave up 5 bases, with 9 bases separating them. The CDR3 has 13 amino acids. The V gene's germline CDR1 is GTSNPN and CDR2 SVGIG (reference sequence). The DNA of the CDR3 is TGTGCCTGGAGTGGTGAGAGGGATCAGCCCCAGCATTTT. The encoded protein is CAWSGERDQPQHF.

This clone was seen just once. The chain uses TRBV7-6 and TRBJ1-2; perhaps TRBD1 as D (5 bases). Deletions cut 2 bases from V and 4 bases from J, with 20 bases between. The germline gives CDR1 SGHVS, CDR2 FNYEAQ. This CDR3 has 17 amino acids. The CDR3 DNA is TGTGCCAGCAGCTTACCCCACGTTAGGAGGGGAGTCTATGGCTACACCTTC. This sequence encodes CASSLPHVRRGVYGYTF.